This entry describes one T cell receptor (beta chain). What it binds is not known. TCRdb's copy holds only in-frame clones and misses some; the assay was immunoSEQ multiplex PCR. The sample includes around 30,000 clones, 94% seen only once; the top ten take roughly 0.7%. This sample was included in a study of T cells in localized non-small cell lung cancer. CDR3 size: 16 residues. Between the trimmed V and J ends, which lost 4 bases and 7 bases, there was a span of 20 bases. The germline V gene has CDR1 SGHDN and CDR2 FVKESK. Study observations and caveats: A denser population of T cells in blood accompanied longer overall survival. There was higher T cell clonality in uninvolved adjacent lung than in tumor, and it was highest there.

This TCR derives from a woman aged 40-75 years with stage I lung adenocarcinoma. This chain joins TRBV14 and TRBJ2-1; tentative D call: TRBD1 (5 bases). The sequencing here drew on peripheral blood, taken before any cancer treatment. The CDR3 DNA sequence: TGTGCCAGCAGCCTCGCGGTGCAGGCAGGGCGTAATGAGCAGTTCTTC. Protein sequence: CASSLAVQAGRNEQFF.